Shown below are 22 T cell receptor beta chains from a single sample sequenced in a study of identical twins. TCRdb re-derived calls from the 5' RACE reads in MiXCR, one entry per CDR3 protein. The sample has approximately 210,000 distinct CDR3 sequences, 6.5% to 8% seen once. The same data also contributed to another study, on T cells expressing NK-cell markers.

The source material was CD8+ T cells sorted from blood. These receptors originate from a woman in her late teens or twenties in good health.

This clonotype showed up just a few times. The genes are TRBV12-5 and TRBJ2-7; D not certain. This CDR3 is 10 amino acids long. Trimming pared 7 bases from V and 5 bases from J, leaving 6 bases between. CDR1 is LGHNT and CDR2 is FRNRAP in the germline V gene. The CDR3 spells CASAADEQYF. The CDR3 bases are TGTGCTAGTGCCGCGGACGAGCAGTACTTC. Drawing the rest from reference TRBV12-5 and TRBJ2-7, the complete variable domain is DARVTQTPRHKVTEMGQEVTMRCQPILGHNTVFWYRQTMMQGLELLAYFRNRAPLDDSGMPKDRFSAEMPDATLATLKIQPSEPRDSAVYFCASAADEQYFGPGTRLTVT.

The genes are TRBV14 and TRBJ1-6; D is undetermined. The germline V gene has CDR1 SGHDN and CDR2 FVKESK. Trimming pared 0 bases from V and 2 bases from J, leaving 17 bases between. The CDR3 is 19 amino acids. In nucleotides, the CDR3 is TGTGCCAGCAGCCAAGACCCTGTTGGGGATCTCCCCTATAATTCACCCCTCCACTTT. Encoded protein: CASSQDPVGDLPYNSPLHF.

V usage is TRBV11-2 and J usage is TRBJ2-7; the match to TRBD2 covers 14 bases. Germline assignment: CDR1 SGHAT and CDR2 FQNNGV. The CDR3 is made up of 15 amino acids. J was trimmed by 6 bases and V by 5 bases; bases with no gene match: 6. CDR3 nucleotide sequence: TGTGCCAGCAGCCACGGACTAGCGGGAGGCGCCGAGCAGTACTTC. Its protein is CASSHGLAGGAEQYF.

A few counts support this clonotype. This sequence joins TRBV27 and TRBJ2-3; TRBD1 might be the D (5 bases). Trimming stripped 3 bases from V and 1 base from J, with 14 bases between. Germline values: CDR1 MNHEY, CDR2 SMNVEV (reference sequence). The CDR3 runs 16 residues. The CDR3 coding sequence is TGTGCCAGCAGTTTTGTAGGGGCGATGGGCACAGATACGCAGTATTTT. This translates into CASSFVGAMGTDTQYF.

The V gene is TRBV11-2, the J gene TRBJ1-1; D gene uncertain. The CDR3 has 15 amino acids. V was clipped by 1 base and J by 3 bases, with 12 bases between them. CDR1 and CDR2 (germline): SGHAT, FQNNGV. CDR3 loop: CASSLGRGPDTEAFF. DNA for the CDR3: TGTGCCAGCAGCTTAGGGCGGGGTCCGGACACTGAAGCTTTCTTT.

This clonotype was seen many times. The chain carries TRBV24-1 and TRBJ2-7; TRBD2 aligns across 10 bases. The CDR3 runs 13 residues. Germline loops: CDR1 KGHDR, CDR2 SFDVKD. J was trimmed by 5 bases and V by 12 bases; bases with no gene match: 9. The CDR3 is CAAASGRIHEQYF. CDR3 nucleotides: TGTGCCGCGGCTAGCGGGAGAATCCACGAGCAGTACTTC.

This clonotype came up many times. The chain has TRBV5-1 and TRBJ2-4; 9 bases line up with TRBD1. The germline CDR1 and CDR2 sequences are SGHRS and YFSETQ. CDR3 length equals 14 residues. Trimming removed 2 bases from V and 7 bases from J; junction bases left unmatched: 4. CDR3 bases: TGCGCCAGCAGCTTCGGGACAGGGAAGAACATTCAGTACTTC. Translating gives CASSFGTGKNIQYF.

This clonotype was seen a few times. The V call is TRBV7-6, the J call TRBJ2-1; TRBD2 aligns across 9 bases. CDR3 size: 15 residues. Germline CDR1 reads SGHVS; CDR2 reads FNYEAQ. The ends lost 5 bases at V and 9 bases at J; junction bases unmatched: 11. The CDR3 is CASSAGTSGFFEQFF. In DNA form, the CDR3 reads TGTGCCAGCAGCGCGGGCACTAGCGGGTTCTTTGAGCAGTTCTTC.

The CDR3 region has the DNA TGTGCCAGCAGTTTTCGGGGATCGGACACTGAAGCTTTCTTT. This gives the protein CASSFRGSDTEAFF. The gene calls are TRBV12-3 or TRBV12-4 and TRBJ1-1; D remains ambiguous. The CDR3 is 14 residues long. V was cut by 3 bases and J by 3 bases, with 11 bases left in between.

This clonotype was seen a few times. The V and J genes are TRBV29-1 and TRBJ1-1; TRBD1 is a possible D gene (5 bases). The CDR3 runs 14 residues. Germline V lookup: CDR1 SQVTM, CDR2 ANQGSEA. V was pared by 1 base and J by 3 bases, with 12 bases between. The CDR3 spells CSVEVEPGDTEAFF. The CDR3 DNA sequence: TGCAGCGTTGAAGTGGAGCCGGGGGACACTGAAGCTTTCTTT. Full variable domain (missing parts from reference TRBV29-1 and TRBJ1-1): SAVISQKPSRDICQRGTSLTIQCQVDSQVTMMFWYRQQPGQSLTLIATANQGSEATYESGFVIDKFPISRPNLTFSTLTVSNMSPEDSSIYLCSVEVEPGDTEAFFGQGTRLTVV.

This clonotype was seen at least ten times. The chain links TRBV24-1 to TRBJ2-1; no clear D. The CDR3 spans 12 residues. The V gene lost 7 bases and the J gene lost 6 bases, with 9 bases spanning the gap. Germline values: CDR1 KGHDR, CDR2 SFDVKD. The CDR3 DNA is TGTGCCACCAGGGATCGGAGCAATGAGCAGTTCTTC. It encodes CATRDRSNEQFF.

The chain combines TRBV20-1 with TRBJ2-5; D is unclear. Per germline, CDR1 DFQATT and CDR2 SNEGSKA (reference sequence). Deletions cut 5 bases from V and 4 bases from J, with 14 bases between. This CDR3 is 13 amino acids long. CDR3 residues: CSAARSRRETQYF. Here the CDR3 DNA reads TGCAGTGCTGCCAGGTCCAGGAGAGAGACCCAGTACTTC.

This clonotype was seen more than once but under ten times. The chain carries TRBV3-1 and TRBJ2-5; TRBD2 agrees at 8 bases. The trim removed 0 bases at V and 4 bases at J, leaving 7 bases unmatched. Germline CDR1 is LGHDT and CDR2 is YNNKEL (reference sequence). This CDR3 is 16 amino acids long. The CDR3 nucleotides read TGTGCCAGCAGCCAAGATATTCGGGGGGGAACAGAGACCCAGTACTTC. It yields the protein CASSQDIRGGTETQYF.

The chain recombines TRBV11-3 with TRBJ2-7; D unresolved. In germline, CDR1 is SGHNT, CDR2 YENEEA. V was clipped by 1 base and J by 7 bases, with 8 bases between them. CDR3 length: 12 amino acids. In DNA form, the CDR3 reads TGTGCCAGCAGCTTAGGGGTGGAGGAGCAGTACTTC. Protein: CASSLGVEEQYF. The full variable domain, with the rest looked up from reference TRBV11-3 and TRBJ2-7, is EAGVVQSPRYKIIEKKQPVAFWCNPISGHNTLYWYLQNLGQGPELLIRYENEEAVDDSQLPKDRFSAERLKGVDSTLKIQPAELGDSAVYLCASSLGVEEQYFGPGTRLTVT.

The chain combines TRBV5-1 with TRBJ1-1, with no clear D. Trimming cost V 0 bases and J 5 bases, with 11 bases left between them. Germline V gene lookup returns CDR1 SGHRS and CDR2 YFSETQ. The CDR3 loop spans 14 amino acids. CDR3 sequence (DNA): TGCGCCAGCAGCTTGGTTGGAGCCCAAACTGAAGCTTTCTTT. It is translated as CASSLVGAQTEAFF.

This clonotype was detected many times. The rearrangement joins TRBV5-1 to TRBJ2-3; TRBD2 matches at 7 bases. Germline trimming cut 1 base from V and 2 bases from J; bases unmatched to any gene: 7. The CDR3 is 16 residues long. CDR1 is SGHRS and CDR2 is YFSETQ in the germline V gene. CDR3 sequence reads: CASSLNGRPLTDTQYF. DNA for the CDR3: TGCGCCAGCAGCTTGAACGGGAGGCCGCTCACAGATACGCAGTATTTT.

A remark on this clonotype: A read error may account for a junction end that differs from germline. The V gene is TRBV3-1, the J gene TRBJ1-2, with D perhaps matching TRBD1 (6 bases). CDR1 and CDR2 from the germline V gene are LGHDT and YNNKEL (reference sequence). There are 15 residues in the CDR3. In DNA form, the CDR3 reads TGTGCCAGCTGCCAAGTGGGGACACCTAACTATGGCTACACCTTC. Translating it yields CASCQVGTPNYGYTF.

The rearrangement uses TRBV5-6 and TRBJ1-1, with D perhaps TRBD1 (5 bases). The CDR3 length is 14 residues. Germline CDR1 is SGHDT and CDR2 is YYEEEE. V shed 2 bases and J shed 2 bases, with 10 bases lying between them. The CDR3 DNA reads TGTGCCAGCAGCTTCGGGACTTTTAACACTGAAGCTTTCTTT. This codes for CASSFGTFNTEAFF.

This clonotype was seen a handful of times. This sequence joins TRBV27 and TRBJ2-7, with no clear D. There are 13 residues in the CDR3. CDR1 is MNHEY and CDR2 is SMNVEV in the germline V gene (reference sequence). Trimming left V 4 bases short and J 2 bases short, with 9 bases between. Here the CDR3 reads CASSSTPTYEQYF. For the CDR3, the DNA is TGTGCCAGCAGTTCCACCCCCACCTACGAGCAGTACTTC.

In its sample, this clonotype was seen a few times. This chain uses TRBV4-3 with TRBJ2-1; 13 bases match TRBD2. The CDR3 contains 17 residues. With 0 bases clipped from V and 7 bases from J, the junction kept 6 bases outside the gene matches. Per the germline V gene, CDR1 is LGHNA and CDR2 is YSLEER. The CDR3 DNA reads as TGCGCCAGCAGCCAAGATTGGACTAGCGGGAGCGGGAATGAGCAGTTCTTC. This codes for CASSQDWTSGSGNEQFF.

Many counts were recorded for this clonotype. The chain joins TRBV12-3 or TRBV12-4 to TRBJ2-7; TRBD1 agrees at 7 bases. Germline trimming cut 3 bases from V and 3 bases from J; bases unmatched to any gene: 11. The CDR3 totals 16 residues. CDR3 nucleotides: TGTGCCAGCAGTTTCGGGACAGAACGATTGGACTACGAGCAGTACTTC. This encodes CASSFGTERLDYEQYF.

This chain links TRBV20-1 with TRBJ1-2; 8 bases match TRBD1. The CDR3 is made up of 13 amino acids. After removal of 6 bases from V and 4 bases from J, the junction contained 7 bases not matched to a gene. Germline V lookup: CDR1 DFQATT, CDR2 SNEGSKA (reference sequence). This chain's CDR3 is CSALSGTGYGYTF. As DNA, the CDR3 is TGCAGTGCCCTATCCGGGACAGGCTATGGCTACACCTTC.